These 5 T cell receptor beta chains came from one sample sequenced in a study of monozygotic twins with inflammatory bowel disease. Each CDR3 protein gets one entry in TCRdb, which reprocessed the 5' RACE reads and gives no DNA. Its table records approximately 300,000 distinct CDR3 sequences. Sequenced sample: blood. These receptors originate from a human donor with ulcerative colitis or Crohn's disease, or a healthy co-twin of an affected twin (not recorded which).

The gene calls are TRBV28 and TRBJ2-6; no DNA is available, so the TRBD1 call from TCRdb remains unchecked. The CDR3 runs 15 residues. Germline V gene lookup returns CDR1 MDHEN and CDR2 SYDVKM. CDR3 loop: CATHSWATGANVLTF.

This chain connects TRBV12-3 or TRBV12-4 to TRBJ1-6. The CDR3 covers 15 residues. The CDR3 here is CASRLLSTYNSPLHF.

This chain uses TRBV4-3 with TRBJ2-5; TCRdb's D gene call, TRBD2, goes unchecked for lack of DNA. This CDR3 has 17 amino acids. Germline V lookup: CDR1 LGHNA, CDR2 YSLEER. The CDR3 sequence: CASSQDGWRADQETQYF.

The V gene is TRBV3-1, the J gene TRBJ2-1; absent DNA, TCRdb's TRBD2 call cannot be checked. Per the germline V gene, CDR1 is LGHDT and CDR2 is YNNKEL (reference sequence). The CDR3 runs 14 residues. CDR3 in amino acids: CASSRLAGEVEQFF.

Here the CDR3 reads CASRDLQYGGYTF. This chain links TRBV27 with TRBJ1-2. This CDR3 comprises 13 residues. Germline CDR1 MNHEY, CDR2 SMNVEV (reference sequence).